This T cell receptor (beta chain) is drawn from a study of OX40 agonist ivuxolimab in advanced cancers. Background on the study: Patients treated during dose escalation were battling hepatocellular carcinoma, melanoma, renal cell or head and neck cancer.

Autoimmune disease history or systemic immunosuppression excluded patients. Whole-study results and caveats: CD8+ T cells (on average) carried more expanded clones than CD4+ T cells. Not determined was the antigen specificity of the expanded peripheral T cells.

The germline V gene encodes CDR1 SGHTA and CDR2 FQGTGA. The CDR3 covers 15 residues. V was trimmed by 6 bases and J by 4 bases, leaving 15 bases between them. The table came from immunoSEQ multiplex PCR; TCRdb's copy has only in-frame clones and leaves some out. The data contain 50,000 to 85,000 clones, less than 85% of them singletons. This clone was detected once. Antigen: not known. The sequence was collected from an adult with an advanced solid tumor such as melanoma, head and neck, liver or kidney cancer. This sample comprised CD4+ or CD8+ T cells sorted from blood, obtained in a trial of the OX40 agonist ivuxolimab. The rearrangement uses TRBV7-3 and TRBJ2-2; a possible D gene is TRBD1 (6 bases). In nucleotides, the CDR3 is TGTGCCAGCAGTTATAACGGACAGACCACCGGGGAGCTGTTTTTT. Protein product: CASSYNGQTTGELFF.